The 19 T cell receptor beta chains in this list originate from one sample, sequenced in a study of beta chain features in type 1 diabetes (dated by TCRdb to 2016 to 2019). These receptors have no identified antigens. Results the study describes overall, beyond this receptor: A moderate but significant shortening of TCRB CDR3 length was observed in type 1 diabetes patients in all four CD4+ subsets.

The library was built by means of the immunoSEQ multiplex PCR assay. All of the isolated RNA was reverse transcribed with the High Capacity cDNA Reverse Transcription Kit, so expressed TCRB transcripts were sequenced. TCRdb stores this immuneACCESS table with in-frame sequences only. Part of the clones is absent; in the studies checked, under half of the shortfall reflects unresolved V genes, and no reason is known for the rest. Present in this sample are a few hundred thousand clones, 9.5% to 10% of which were seen just once. The biggest ten clones account for approximately 0.6% of the sample. The sample taken for sequencing was central memory CD4+ T cells from blood. These receptors all stem from a man aged 25 to 40 with type 1 diabetes.

The CDR3 region is CASSLERKGRAASSTDTQYF. The CDR3 nucleotides read TGTGCCAGCAGTTTAGAGAGGAAGGGGCGGGCAGCTTCTAGCACAGATACGCAGTATTTT. This sequence joins TRBV27 and TRBJ2-3; the D gene could be TRBD1 or TRBD2 (5 bases each). CDR1 MNHEY and CDR2 SMNVEV come from the germline V gene (reference sequence). The CDR3 consists of 20 residues. The V and J ends lost 2 bases and 0 bases respectively, with 24 bases between them.

The chain recombines TRBV7-2 with TRBJ2-3; TRBD1 is a possible D gene (5 bases). Trimming shortened V by 1 base and J by 3 bases, and 8 bases separated the two germline ends. This CDR3 is built from 14 residues. Germline CDR1 is SGHTA and CDR2 is FQGNSA. CDR3 sequence reads: CASSLDQGTDTQYF. In nucleotides, the CDR3 is TGTGCCAGCAGCTTAGATCAGGGTACAGATACGCAGTATTTT.

Notes on this clone: One end of the junction varies from germline; a read error may be responsible. The V gene is TRBV7-2, the J gene TRBJ2-4; D possibly corresponds to TRBD1 (5 bases). The CDR3 contains 15 residues. CDR1 SGHTA and CDR2 FQGNSA come from the germline V gene. The CDR3 DNA sequence: TGCGCCAGCAGCCAAGAATGGCAGGGCTACAACATTCAGTACTTC. This sequence encodes CASSQEWQGYNIQYF.

This clone was seen a handful of times. The J gene is TRBJ2-1, the V gene TRBV5-1, with a possible D match to TRBD2 (6 bases). Germline V gene data show CDR1 as SGHRS and CDR2 as YFSETQ. The CDR3 is 17 residues long. Trimming took 0 bases from V and 7 from J, leaving 20 bases between them. The CDR3 DNA reads as TGCGCCAGCAGCTTGGCCTCTAGCGTGGGACCGCTAAATGAGCAGTTCTTC. Amino acids: CASSLASSVGPLNEQFF.

This clone was picked up a small number of times. The chain has TRBV2 and TRBJ1-1; 7 nucleotides align to TRBD1. Looked up from germline, CDR1 is SNHLY and CDR2 is FYNNEI. Trimming at V came to 4 bases and at J to 4 bases, leaving 3 bases not matched to a gene. This CDR3 has 13 amino acids. CDR3 sequence reads: CASSGYRGTEAFF. DNA of the CDR3: TGTGCCAGCAGTGGCTACAGGGGCACTGAAGCTTTCTTT.

V and J are TRBV14 and TRBJ2-7, with 9 bases lining up with TRBD1. CDR3 length: 13 amino acids. V lost 5 bases to trimming and J lost 7 bases; unmatched junction nucleotides: 6. CDR1 is SGHDN and CDR2 is FVKESK in the germline V gene. In DNA form, the CDR3 reads TGTGCCAGCAGCAGGACAGGGGAGGATGAGCAGTACTTC. It specifies CASSRTGEDEQYF.

The chain joins TRBV7-2 to TRBJ1-5; perhaps TRBD1 as D (5 bases). Germline V gene data show CDR1 as SGHTA and CDR2 as FQGNSA. V lost 5 bases and J lost 5, with 10 bases in between. This CDR3 is built from 13 residues. The CDR3 spells CASSEGFHQPQHF. In nucleotides, the CDR3 is TGTGCCAGCAGCGAGGGGTTTCATCAGCCCCAGCATTTT.

The chain carries TRBV6-5 and TRBJ1-1, with D perhaps TRBD1 (6 bases). In germline, CDR1 is MNHEY, CDR2 SVGAGI. V lost 3 bases and J lost 6, with 17 bases in between. CDR3 size: 15 residues. CDR3 loop: CASSYEGRGGAEAFF. DNA of the CDR3: TGTGCCAGCAGTTATGAAGGAAGAGGGGGAGCTGAAGCTTTCTTT.

In the case of this clone: Possible read error: a much larger clone is one base away. Different DNA sequences within this sample yield the same CDR3. The chain combines TRBV5-1 with TRBJ2-5; perhaps TRBD1 as D (5 bases). The germline V gene encodes CDR1 SGHRS and CDR2 YFSETQ. V was clipped by 4 bases and J by 5 bases, with 21 bases between them. This CDR3 comprises 16 residues. CDR3 sequence reads: CASSDGAGSKGETQYF. CDR3 DNA: TGCGCCAGCAGCGATGGAGCAGGGTCTAAGGGGGAGACCCAGTACTTC. Drawing the rest from reference TRBV5-1 and TRBJ2-5, the complete variable domain is KAGVTQTPRYLIKTRGQQVTLSCSPISGHRSVSWYQQTPGQGLQFLFEYFSETQRNKGNFPGRFSGRQFSNSRSEMNVSTLELGDSALYLCASSDGAGSKGETQYFGPGTRLLVL.

This clone was counted a few times. This chain joins TRBV7-6 and TRBJ1-5; weak D call: TRBD1 (6 bases). The CDR3 spans 16 residues. With 0 bases removed from V and 0 bases from J, the gap between germline ends came to 9 bases. CDR1 SGHVS and CDR2 FNYEAQ come from the germline V gene. CDR3 amino acids: CASSLAAGVSNQPQHF. CDR3 DNA: TGTGCCAGCAGCTTAGCAGCAGGGGTTAGCAATCAGCCCCAGCATTTT.

The CDR3 coding sequence is TGTGCCTGGAGACCACCGGGACAGGGCGTAGGCTACACCTTC. Protein: CAWRPPGQGVGYTF. The chain joins TRBV30 to TRBJ1-2; 9 nucleotides agree with TRBD1. CDR1 is GTSNPN and CDR2 is SVGIG in the germline V gene (reference sequence). The CDR3 runs to 14 residues. The J segment lost 8 bases and the V segment lost 3 bases, leaving 10 bases of the junction unmatched. The variable domain in full, completed from reference TRBV30 and TRBJ1-2, reads SQTIHQWPATLVQPVGSPLSLECTVEGTSNPNLYWYRQAAGRGLQLLFYSVGIGQISSEVPQNLSASRPQDRQFILSSKKLLLSDSGFYLCAWRPPGQGVGYTFGSGTRLTVV.

About this clone itself: The junction departs from germline at one end; a sequencing error may be responsible. V and J are TRBV7-7 and TRBJ2-1, with TRBD2 matching over 10 bases. This CDR3 has 16 amino acids. Germline V CDR1 and CDR2: SSHAT, FNYEAQ (reference sequence). CDR3 amino acids: CASSPFSSGSVGEQFF. CDR3 sequence (DNA): TGTGCTAGCAGCCCGTTCTCTAGCGGGAGTGTAGGGGAGCAGTTCTTC.

This rearrangement joins TRBV4-2 to TRBJ2-6; D call uncertain. CDR1 is LGHNA, CDR2 YNFKEQ, per germline. This CDR3 comprises 14 residues. V shed 0 bases and J shed 14 bases, with 14 bases lying between them. The CDR3 coding sequence is TGTGCCAGCAGCCAAGACCTTCAAGTAAATATCCTGACTTTC. Its protein product is CASSQDLQVNILTF.

This clone was seen only a few times. The gene calls are TRBV2 and TRBJ1-1; D gene ambiguous. The CDR3 has 13 amino acids. The V gene's germline CDR1 is SNHLY and CDR2 FYNNEI. The V end lost 4 bases, the J end lost 1 base, and 7 bases lay between the germline ends. This CDR3 reads CASSGAWNTEAFF. The CDR3, as DNA: TGTGCCAGCAGTGGAGCTTGGAACACTGAAGCTTTCTTT.

Note on this clone: At one boundary the junction diverges from the germline segment, which might be a read error. The gene calls are TRBV5-4 and TRBJ1-4; 7 nucleotides match TRBD1. The CDR3 has 14 residues. Germline V gives CDR1 SGHNT, CDR2 YYREEE (reference sequence). The CDR3 DNA reads as TGTGCCAGCAGGTTGGGACAGCCTAATGAAAAACTGTTTTTT. This gives the protein CASRLGQPNEKLFF.

This clone was recorded a few times. This chain connects TRBV11-2 to TRBJ1-1; D remains unclear. The CDR3 runs 11 residues. The V end was cut by 5 bases, the J end by 5 bases, with 6 bases between. Germline V gene sequence: CDR1 SGHAT, CDR2 FQNNGV. The CDR3 DNA is TGTGCCAGCAGCCCGGGGACTGAAGCTTTCTTT. Amino acid sequence: CASSPGTEAFF.

This clone was detected only a few times. This chain connects TRBV5-1 to TRBJ2-6; D gene unclear. The V gene's germline CDR1 is SGHRS and CDR2 YFSETQ. This CDR3 has 14 amino acids. V lost 6 bases to trimming and J lost 0 bases, with 7 bases between them. The CDR3 loop reads CASMENSGANVLTF. The CDR3 region has the DNA TGCGCCAGCATGGAAAACTCTGGGGCCAACGTCCTGACTTTC. The full variable domain, with the rest looked up from reference TRBV5-1 and TRBJ2-6, is KAGVTQTPRYLIKTRGQQVTLSCSPISGHRSVSWYQQTPGQGLQFLFEYFSETQRNKGNFPGRFSGRQFSNSRSEMNVSTLELGDSALYLCASMENSGANVLTFGAGSRLTVL.

This clone was counted a few times. The chain couples TRBV4-1 to TRBJ1-2; TRBD1 is a possible D gene (6 bases). The CDR3 spans 15 residues. In germline, CDR1 is MGHRA, CDR2 YSYEKL. Deletions cut 2 bases from V and 3 bases from J, with 13 bases between. The CDR3 loop reads CASSQSQGRHYGYTF. The DNA for the CDR3 is TGCGCCAGCAGCCAATCACAGGGAAGGCACTATGGCTACACCTTC.

Remarks on this clone: A much larger clone lies one base from this, so it may be a read error. CDR3 DNA sequence: TGTGCCAGCAGCTTGGACGGTTACAATGAGCAGTTCTTC. Translating gives CASSLDGYNEQFF. The V gene is TRBV7-9, the J gene TRBJ2-1, with D uncertain. This CDR3 is 13 amino acids long. Germline V gene data show CDR1 as SEHNR and CDR2 as FQNEAQ (reference sequence). V was clipped by 3 bases and J by 4 bases, with 7 bases between them. The entire variable domain, with the rest obtained from reference TRBV7-9 and TRBJ2-1, is as follows: DTGVSQNPRHKITKRGQNVTFRCDPISEHNRLYWYRQTLGQGPEFLTYFQNEAQLEKSRLLSDRFSAERPKGSFSTLEIQRTEQGDSAMYLCASSLDGYNEQFFGPGTRLTVL.